These 20 T cell receptor beta chains were all obtained from the same sample, sequenced in a study of blood T cell repertoires in COVID-19 (dated by TCRdb to 2018 to 2021). Library method: the immunoSEQ multiplex PCR assay. Sourced from immuneACCESS, this table was stored by TCRdb with only in-frame sequences that have V and J called. A share of the clones is absent; for the studies checked, an unresolved V gene accounts for under half, and the remainder has no known explanation. The sample table records over 300,000 clones; about 89% of these occur just once. The top ten constitute 9.5% of the sample. The source material was PBMCs or T cells enriched from blood (not recorded which). The source of these receptors is a woman aged 40 to 50 who had recovered from COVID-19.

The rearrangement joins TRBV6-5 to TRBJ1-1; a possible D gene is TRBD1 (6 bases). Trimming took 7 bases from V and 3 from J, leaving 12 bases between them. This CDR3 region has 13 residues. Germline CDR1 and CDR2: MNHEY and SVGAGI. CDR3 coding DNA: TGTGCCAGCAAGGGGGGGGCAGACACTGAAGCTTTCTTT. As protein: CASKGGADTEAFF.

J is TRBJ1-4 and V is TRBV28, with D possibly TRBD1 on 6 matching bases. Trimming took off 5 bases at V and 8 bases at J, with 21 bases between the two ends. Germline assignment: CDR1 MDHEN and CDR2 SYDVKM. This CDR3 comprises 16 residues. CDR3 residues: CASSTYGAGVREKLFF. The CDR3, as DNA: TGTGCCAGCAGTACCTACGGGGCAGGGGTACGAGAAAAACTGTTTTTT.

The chain combines TRBV30 with TRBJ2-1; TRBD2 agrees at 9 bases. The V gene's germline CDR1 is GTSNPN and CDR2 SVGIG (reference sequence). The CDR3 length is 13 residues. The V segment lost 6 bases and the J segment 6 bases; nucleotides outside the gene matches: 6. The CDR3 DNA reads as TGTGCCTGTTCGGGACTAGCTACCAATGAGCAGTTCTTC. Its translation: CACSGLATNEQFF.

The chain has TRBV7-9 and TRBJ1-1; D perhaps matches TRBD1 (6 bases). This CDR3 spans 15 amino acids. Germline V CDR1 and CDR2: SEHNR, FQNEAQ (reference sequence). V was pared by 5 bases and J by 5 bases, with 18 bases between. The CDR3 loop is CASSPKQGARTEAFF. CDR3 nucleotide sequence: TGTGCCAGCAGCCCCAAACAGGGTGCGAGGACTGAAGCTTTCTTT.

At least ten counts were recorded for this clone. V is TRBV9 and J is TRBJ1-2, with D possibly TRBD1 on 5 matching bases. V lost 3 bases, J lost 2 bases, and 8 bases lay in between. Germline CDR1 reads SGDLS; CDR2 reads YYNGEE. The CDR3 length is 13 residues. The CDR3 here is CASSEGQNYGYTF. Here the CDR3 DNA reads TGTGCCAGCAGCGAGGGGCAGAACTATGGCTACACCTTC.

CDR3 amino acids: CASSNVSFRTTNEKLFF. CDR3 DNA sequence: TGTGCCAGCAGCAATGTTAGTTTCCGAACAACTAATGAAAAACTGTTTTTT. The genes are TRBV21-1 and TRBJ1-4. TRBV21-1 is tagged as a pseudogene. The CDR3 has 17 amino acids.

V is TRBV20-1 and J is TRBJ2-7; 7 bases agree with TRBD2. With V trimmed by 5 bases and J by 9 bases, 7 bases remained unmatched. Germline V CDR1 and CDR2: DFQATT, SNEGSKA (reference sequence). The CDR3 is 11 residues long. Here the CDR3 reads CSAHGLEGQYF. The CDR3 DNA reads TGCAGTGCTCACGGACTAGAAGGGCAGTACTTC.

V and J are TRBV9 and TRBJ1-2; the match to TRBD1 covers 10 bases. J was trimmed by 4 bases and V by 3 bases; bases with no gene match: 9. The CDR3 sequence is 16 residues long. Germline CDR1 SGDLS, CDR2 YYNGEE. The chain's CDR3 is CASSARDRGRPYGYTF. The DNA of the CDR3 is TGTGCCAGCAGCGCCCGGGACAGGGGACGACCCTATGGCTACACCTTC.

The chain combines TRBV5-8 with TRBJ2-3; 8 positions match TRBD1. The junction had 4 bases not matched to a gene; V was cut back by 2 bases and J by 2 bases. This CDR3 has 15 amino acids. The germline gives CDR1 SGHTS, CDR2 YDEGEE. CDR3 nucleotide sequence: TGTGCCAGCAGCTTTCGGACAGGGATCACAGATACGCAGTATTTT. Encoded protein: CASSFRTGITDTQYF.

The rearrangement links TRBV5-1 to TRBJ1-5; 7 nucleotides align to TRBD1. Trimming took 0 bases from V and 0 from J; bases not matched to a gene: 3. The germline V gene encodes CDR1 SGHRS and CDR2 YFSETQ. This CDR3 has 16 amino acids. The CDR3 is CASSLEGQSSNQPQHF. The CDR3 DNA reads TGCGCCAGCAGCTTGGAGGGACAGAGTAGCAATCAGCCCCAGCATTTT.

The chain employs TRBV5-4 and TRBJ1-2; D remains ambiguous. CDR3 length: 13 amino acids. Per germline, CDR1 SGHNT and CDR2 YYREEE (reference sequence). Between the trimmed V and J ends, which lost 1 base and 3 bases, there was a span of 7 bases. The CDR3 DNA follows: TGTGCCAGCAGCTTGTCGTCCGACTATGGCTACACCTTC. Protein: CASSLSSDYGYTF.

This chain links TRBV2 with TRBJ1-2, with D uncertain. The CDR3 is made up of 13 amino acids. From germline, CDR1 is SNHLY and CDR2 FYNNEI. With 6 bases removed from V and 5 bases from J, the gap between germline ends came to 13 bases. CDR3 region: CASSPPRGYGYTF. In nucleotides, the CDR3 is TGTGCCAGCAGCCCCCCCCGGGGATATGGCTACACCTTC.

This clone was found once. This sequence joins TRBV19 and TRBJ2-3; D gene ambiguous. Germline V gives CDR1 LNHDA, CDR2 SQIVND (reference sequence). Trimming stripped 7 bases from V and 0 bases from J, with 11 bases between. The CDR3 covers 14 residues. The CDR3: CASKAAPSTDTQYF. CDR3 nucleotides: TGTGCCAGTAAGGCGGCCCCTAGCACAGATACGCAGTATTTT.

CDR3 in amino acids: CASRQGPQPQHF. The CDR3, as DNA: TGTGCCAGCCGACAGGGGCCTCAGCCCCAGCATTTT. This sequence joins TRBV12-3 or TRBV12-4 and TRBJ1-5; 8 nucleotides line up with TRBD1. After removal of 8 bases from V and 6 bases from J, the junction contained 3 bases not matched to a gene. CDR3 size: 12 residues.

This rearrangement joins TRBV11-3 to TRBJ2-7; D unclear. Trimming cost V 0 bases and J 0 bases, with 6 bases left between them. Per the germline V gene, CDR1 is SGHNT and CDR2 is YENEEA. The CDR3 is 14 amino acids. CDR3: CASSLDPNSYEQYF. In DNA, the CDR3 is TGTGCCAGCAGCTTAGACCCTAACTCCTACGAGCAGTACTTC.

Concerning this clone: The junction shows a germline mismatch at one end, possibly a read error. J is TRBJ2-4 and V is TRBV20-1; TRBD1 matches at 7 bases. The CDR3 extends over 11 amino acids. The germline V gene has CDR1 DFQATT and CDR2 SNEGSKA (reference sequence). DNA for the CDR3: TGCAGTGCTAGAGATAGGACAGGTATGGACTTC. It translates to CSARDRTGMDF.

This clone was recorded only once. The chain carries TRBV11-2 and TRBJ2-7, with 9 positions matching TRBD2. J was trimmed by 3 bases and V by 1 base; bases with no gene match: 7. Germline CDR1 is SGHAT and CDR2 is FQNNGV. The CDR3 covers 16 residues. The CDR3 sequence is CASSLGVAGGYYEQYF. CDR3 DNA sequence: TGTGCCAGCAGCTTAGGGGTGGCGGGAGGGTACTACGAGCAGTACTTC.

The chain is built from TRBV12-2 and TRBJ1-6; TRBD1, as called in the table, went unchecked against the DNA. TRBV12-2 is annotated as a pseudogene. The CDR3 extends over 14 amino acids. The CDR3 DNA sequence: TGTGCAAGTCGCGTAGACAGGTTGAATTCACCCCTCCACTTT. This gives the protein CASRVDRLNSPLHF.

In this sample, this clone turned up once. This chain connects TRBV2 to TRBJ1-6, with D perhaps TRBD1 (5 bases). This CDR3 region has 12 residues. Trimming took off 7 bases at V and 10 bases at J, with 11 bases between the two ends. CDR1 is SNHLY and CDR2 is FYNNEI in the germline V gene. CDR3 in DNA: TGTGCCAGCACCCCCGACAGCTCACCCCTCCACTTT. Encoded protein: CASTPDSSPLHF.

The V gene is TRBV11-2, the J gene TRBJ2-7; D possibly corresponds to TRBD1 (5 bases). V was shortened by 5 bases and J by 0 bases, with 14 bases between the two germline ends. Germline values: CDR1 SGHAT, CDR2 FQNNGV. The CDR3 is made up of 15 amino acids. The CDR3 is CASSHRTVSSYEQYF. CDR3 coding DNA: TGTGCCAGCAGCCACAGGACGGTTAGCTCCTACGAGCAGTACTTC.